This passage covers 29 T cell receptor beta chains from one sample sequenced in a study of T cell responses to AZD1222 COVID-19 vaccine. Assay: immunoSEQ multiplex PCR; the TCRdb copy retains only in-frame clones and omits some. This table holds around 140,000 clones, approximately 93% found once. Sequencing used peripheral blood, obtained after recovery from COVID-19. The receptors here all came from an adult who had recovered from COVID-19.

The chain is built from TRBV7-8 and TRBJ2-7; the D call may be TRBD1 or TRBD2 (5 bases each). The CDR3 length is 15 residues. V was shortened by 3 bases and J by 2 bases, with 14 bases between the two germline ends. Germline assignment: CDR1 SGHVS and CDR2 FQNEAQ. DNA of the CDR3: TGTGCCAGCAGCTTGGAAAGGGGACCCACCTACGAGCAGTACTTC. It specifies CASSLERGPTYEQYF. The variable domain in full, with the rest retrieved from reference TRBV7-8 and TRBJ2-7, is GAGVSQSPRYKVAKRGQDVALRCDPISGHVSLFWYQQALGQGPEFLTYFQNEAQLDKSGLPSDRFFAERPEGSVSTLKIQRTQQEDSAVYLCASSLERGPTYEQYFGPGTRLTVT.

The chain has TRBV5-5 and TRBJ2-1; D is unclear. Germline values: CDR1 SGHKS, CDR2 YYEKEE (reference sequence). The CDR3 runs 13 residues. V lost 2 bases to trimming and J lost 7 bases, with 10 bases between them. CDR3 sequence (DNA): TGTGCCAGCAGCTTTAATCCAGCGAATGAGCAGTTCTTC. Protein: CASSFNPANEQFF.

This chain links TRBV19 with TRBJ2-5, with 7 bases aligning to TRBD2. J lost 4 bases, V lost 0 bases, and 2 bases had no gene match. Germline lookup yields CDR1 LNHDA and CDR2 SQIVND (reference sequence). There are 14 residues in the CDR3. CDR3 loop: CASSIDSGGETQYF. The CDR3 bases are TGTGCCAGTAGTATAGATTCGGGGGGAGAGACCCAGTACTTC.

This clone is a singleton in its sample. V gene TRBV27 combines with J gene TRBJ2-1, with TRBD2 as a possible D gene (6 bases). Trimming pared 3 bases from V and 8 bases from J, leaving 17 bases between. CDR1 MNHEY and CDR2 SMNVEV come from the germline V gene (reference sequence). The CDR3 is 15 residues long. CDR3 sequence: CASSFLGSSDHEQFF. CDR3 sequence (DNA): TGTGCCAGCAGTTTTCTCGGGAGTTCGGATCATGAGCAGTTCTTC.

The chain couples TRBV7-3 to TRBJ1-1; tentatively, D is TRBD1 (5 bases). CDR1 is SGHTA and CDR2 is FQGTGA in the germline V gene. V dropped 6 bases and J dropped 1 base, with 12 bases sitting between them. This CDR3 contains 14 residues. This CDR3 reads CASSPDGGNTEAFF. The CDR3, as DNA: TGTGCCAGCAGTCCGGACGGGGGGAACACTGAAGCTTTCTTT. Combining the CDR3 with reference TRBV7-3 and TRBJ1-1 gives the whole variable domain GAGVSQTPSNKVTEKGKYVELRCDPISGHTALYWYRQSLGQGPEFLIYFQGTGAADDSGLPNDRFFAVRPEGSVSTLKIQRTERGDSAVYLCASSPDGGNTEAFFGQGTRLTVV.

The chain is built from TRBV5-4 and TRBJ2-1; 7 nucleotides agree with TRBD2. Per germline, CDR1 SGHNT and CDR2 YYREEE (reference sequence). This CDR3 comprises 13 residues. V lost 7 bases and J lost 6; bases outside the gene matches: 7. The CDR3 DNA reads as TGTGCCAGCCGGGGCGGGAGAAGCAATGAGCAGTTCTTC. This encodes CASRGGRSNEQFF.

The J gene is TRBJ2-7, the V gene TRBV15, with D possibly TRBD2 on 5 matching bases. Germline V gene data show CDR1 as LNHNV and CDR2 as YYDKDF (reference sequence). The V and J ends lost 0 bases and 5 bases respectively, with 14 bases between them. CDR3 size: 15 residues. CDR3 nucleotides: TGTGCCACCAGCAGAGATCTTGAGGGTCTGCACGAGCAGTACTTC. This translates into CATSRDLEGLHEQYF. Full variable domain (outside the CDR3, taken from reference TRBV15 and TRBJ2-7): DAMVIQNPRYQVTQFGKPVTLSCSQTLNHNVMYWYQQKSSQAPKLLFHYYDKDFNNEADTPDNFQSRRPNTSFCFLDIRSPGLGDTAMYLCATSRDLEGLHEQYFGPGTRLTVT.

The V and J genes are TRBV9 and TRBJ2-1, with 8 bases identical to TRBD2. The CDR3 contains 15 residues. CDR1 is SGDLS and CDR2 is YYNGEE in the germline V gene. The V gene end was trimmed by 4 bases and the J gene end by 9 bases; junction bases not matched to a gene: 12. This CDR3 reads CASSLGGSGKAEQFF. The DNA for the CDR3 is TGTGCCAGCAGCCTGGGTGGTAGCGGGAAAGCTGAGCAGTTCTTC.

The rearrangement links TRBV5-1 to TRBJ2-7, with 9 bases that match TRBD1. The CDR3 spans 14 residues. In germline, CDR1 is SGHRS, CDR2 YFSETQ. V shed 4 bases and J 6 bases; nucleotides not matched to a gene: 8. The DNA of the CDR3 is TGCGCCAGCAGCGCCACTTACAGGGGGCCCGAGCAGTACTTC. Translating it yields CASSATYRGPEQYF.

The genes are TRBV4-1 and TRBJ1-2; tentatively, D is TRBD1 (5 bases). The CDR3 has 18 residues. Trimming took off 2 bases at V and 0 bases at J, with 19 bases between the two ends. Per germline, CDR1 MGHRA and CDR2 YSYEKL. The CDR3 DNA reads as TGCGCCAGCAGCCAAAGTGGGATTCAGACAGCAGCTAACTATGGCTACACCTTC. Protein product: CASSQSGIQTAANYGYTF.

The gene calls are TRBV10-3 and TRBJ2-5; D possibly uses TRBD1 or TRBD2 (5 bases each). This CDR3 region has 14 residues. The V gene lost 3 bases and the J gene lost 5 bases, with 13 bases spanning the gap. Per germline, CDR1 ENHRY and CDR2 SYGVKD. The CDR3 is CAISDSEGTETQYF. CDR3 in DNA: TGTGCCATCAGTGATTCTGAGGGGACCGAGACCCAGTACTTC.

This clone was seen a few times. This sequence joins TRBV7-8 and TRBJ2-1; TRBD2 matches at 10 bases. CDR3 length: 18 amino acids. J was trimmed by 0 bases and V by 3 bases; bases with no gene match: 8. Germline V gives CDR1 SGHVS, CDR2 FQNEAQ. The CDR3 DNA is TGTGCCAGCAGCTTGGGACTAGCGCCCAAAAGCTCCTACAATGAGCAGTTCTTC. Protein sequence: CASSLGLAPKSSYNEQFF.

This chain links TRBV4-1 with TRBJ1-4; D is perhaps TRBD1 (5 bases). V lost 4 bases and J lost 10, with 13 bases in between. CDR1 and CDR2 from the germline V gene are MGHRA and YSYEKL. The CDR3 consists of 13 residues. The CDR3 loop is CASSRTPGGKLFF. CDR3 DNA: TGCGCCAGCAGCCGGACACCAGGAGGAAAACTGTTTTTT.

The J gene is TRBJ2-7, the V gene TRBV27, with a weak D call TRBD2 (5 bases). Germline CDR1 and CDR2: MNHEY and SMNVEV (reference sequence). The CDR3 loop spans 17 amino acids. V lost 4 bases and J 3 bases, leaving 22 bases between the germline ends. CDR3 bases: TGTGCCAGCAGTTCCCGCCCCCTATCCCGGACTTACTACGAGCAGTACTTC. Protein sequence: CASSSRPLSRTYYEQYF.

The CDR3 here is CASSILDSLNEQFF. The CDR3 bases are TGTGCCAGTAGTATTCTGGACAGTCTCAATGAGCAGTTCTTC. The chain employs TRBV19 and TRBJ2-1; maybe TRBD1 (6 bases). The germline V gene encodes CDR1 LNHDA and CDR2 SQIVND (reference sequence). This CDR3 comprises 14 residues. V was cut by 3 bases and J by 6 bases, with 12 bases left in between.

The chain joins TRBV10-2 to TRBJ2-2; 8 nucleotides align to TRBD1. Germline V gene data show CDR1 as WSHSY and CDR2 as SAAADI. The CDR3 is made up of 15 amino acids. The V and J ends lost 5 bases and 0 bases, in that order; junction bases with no gene match: 2. The CDR3, as DNA: TGCGCCAGCAGTTGGACAGGGACGAACACCGGGGAGCTGTTTTTT. Residues: CASSWTGTNTGELFF.

The chain joins TRBV5-8 to TRBJ1-5, with D possibly being TRBD1 (5 bases). V lost 5 bases and J lost 0, with 18 bases in between. The CDR3 has 17 amino acids. Germline CDR1 reads SGHTS; CDR2 reads YDEGEE. The CDR3 spells CASRRGPGRYSNQPQHF. The CDR3 nucleotides are TGTGCCAGCAGGCGTGGGCCAGGGAGATATAGCAATCAGCCCCAGCATTTT.

The gene calls are TRBV11-2 and TRBJ1-1; the D is unclear. V gave up 1 base and J gave up 3 bases, with 9 bases separating them. Germline V lookup: CDR1 SGHAT, CDR2 FQNNGV. CDR3 size: 14 residues. The CDR3 nucleotides are TGTGCCAGCAGCTTAGTGTCAGGATACACTGAAGCTTTCTTT. Its protein product is CASSLVSGYTEAFF.

The chain couples TRBV30 to TRBJ1-1; 8 positions match TRBD1. The CDR3 loop spans 14 amino acids. Unmatched junction bases numbered 9, after V lost 4 bases and J lost 5 bases. The germline gives CDR1 GTSNPN, CDR2 SVGIG (reference sequence). The CDR3 sequence: CAWTQGAERTEAFF. The CDR3 DNA reads TGTGCCTGGACCCAGGGGGCAGAAAGAACTGAAGCTTTCTTT. Looking up the rest from reference TRBV30 and TRBJ1-1 gives the full variable domain: SQTIHQWPATLVQPVGSPLSLECTVEGTSNPNLYWYRQAAGRGLQLLFYSVGIGQISSEVPQNLSASRPQDRQFILSSKKLLLSDSGFYLCAWTQGAERTEAFFGQGTRLTVV.

This chain uses TRBV21-1 with TRBJ1-2. TRBV21-1 is classified as a pseudogene. CDR3 length: 16 residues. The CDR3 coding sequence is TGTGCCAGCCCCAAGGGAAAGAAAGGGCTCTTCGGTGGCTACACCTTC. Translating gives CASPKGKKGLFGGYTF.

V gene TRBV4-1 combines with J gene TRBJ2-7; D call uncertain. Germline V gives CDR1 MGHRA, CDR2 YSYEKL. The ends were cut back, 1 base at V and 0 bases at J, with 4 bases in the middle. The CDR3 has 13 residues. CDR3 region: CASSQAGSYEQYF. In DNA form, the CDR3 reads TGCGCCAGCAGCCAAGCCGGCTCCTACGAGCAGTACTTC.

This clone has just a few counts. The rearrangement uses TRBV5-4 and TRBJ2-1; D is unresolved. V lost 4 bases and J lost 0, with 20 bases in between. Germline CDR1 is SGHNT and CDR2 is YYREEE (reference sequence). This CDR3 has 18 residues. The CDR3 DNA reads as TGTGCCAGCAGCGGCGGAGTTATCGCGCGTGGCTCCTACAATGAGCAGTTCTTC. As protein: CASSGGVIARGSYNEQFF.

The V and J genes are TRBV3-1 (or the pseudogene TRBV3-2) and TRBJ2-7; TRBD1 matches 7 bases. CDR1 LGHDT and CDR2 YNNKEL come from the germline V gene (reference sequence). After removal of 5 bases from V and 4 bases from J, the junction contained 5 bases not matched to a gene. This CDR3 has 13 amino acids. The CDR3 nucleotides are TGTGCCAGCAGCTCGGGACAGCTGTACGAGCAGTACTTC. Translating gives CASSSGQLYEQYF.

In its sample, this clone was seen once. This chain connects TRBV7-8 to TRBJ2-1; the match to TRBD2 covers 11 bases. The CDR3 spans 15 residues. V shed 7 bases and J 3 bases; nucleotides not matched to a gene: 5. Germline V gene lookup returns CDR1 SGHVS and CDR2 FQNEAQ. The CDR3 DNA sequence: TGTGCCAGCACCAAAACTAGCGGGAGCTACAATGAGCAGTTCTTC. It specifies CASTKTSGSYNEQFF.

Of note for this clone: One end of the junction is discordant with germline, which a read error may explain. The chain carries TRBV5-4 and TRBJ2-1; 16 positions agree with TRBD2. The CDR3 length is 19 residues. Germline values: CDR1 SGHNT, CDR2 YYREEE (reference sequence). The CDR3 sequence: CAGSSLGLAGGSSYNEQFF. DNA for the CDR3: TGTGCCGGCAGCTCTTTGGGACTAGCGGGAGGGTCCTCCTACAATGAGCAGTTCTTC.

The rearrangement links TRBV5-4 to TRBJ2-7; 7 bases fit TRBD2. Germline V gives CDR1 SGHNT, CDR2 YYREEE (reference sequence). This CDR3 is built from 17 residues. After removal of 4 bases from V and 5 bases from J, the junction contained 18 bases not matched to a gene. CDR3 nucleotides: TGTGCCAGCAGCGTGCCGAAAAGCGGGATATCGGGTCACGAGCAGTACTTC. Translated, it gives CASSVPKSGISGHEQYF.

The CDR3 here is CASSGGTSGRAHYEQYF. The CDR3, as DNA: TGCGCCAGCAGCGGAGGGACTAGCGGGAGGGCCCACTACGAGCAGTACTTC. The chain employs TRBV5-1 and TRBJ2-7; 16 bases agree with TRBD2. J gave up 3 bases and V 4 bases, and 7 bases lay outside the gene matches. CDR1 SGHRS and CDR2 YFSETQ come from the germline V gene. The CDR3 extends over 17 amino acids.

The chain joins TRBV10-3 to TRBJ1-5; the D is unclear. The CDR3 totals 15 residues. From germline, CDR1 is ENHRY and CDR2 SYGVKD. V lost 0 bases and J 9 bases, leaving 15 bases between the germline ends. The CDR3 here is CAISESISAIRPQHF. The CDR3 DNA is TGTGCCATCAGTGAGTCAATCAGTGCAATCAGGCCCCAGCATTTT.

The rearrangement joins TRBV6-5 to TRBJ1-1; 8 nucleotides align to TRBD1. V trimming: 0 bases; J trimming: 6 bases; junction bases outside the gene matches: 3. CDR1 and CDR2 from the germline V gene are MNHEY and SVGAGI. The length of the CDR3 is 14 residues. The CDR3 DNA reads TGTGCCAGCAGTTACTCAGCGGACAGGGCTGAAGCTTTCTTT. As protein: CASSYSADRAEAFF.